What follows are 18 T cell receptor beta chains derived from one specimen sequenced in a study of human T cells and chemical hapten exposure (dated by TCRdb to the early 2020s). The time point label of this sample denotes: pre-sensitization, week 0. Read against the paper, the sample's treatment or condition label means: therapeutic diphenylcyclopropenone sensitization with weekly scalp DPC. The library relied on RACE. The sample was run on a NextSeq 500. TCRdb handled the public reads itself, with Q25 trimming in fastp and clone calling in MiXCR, and kept productive beta chains. Rows matching on CDR3 protein sequence are summarized as one entry with the most common DNA and genes. This sample gives more than 250,000 distinct CDR3 sequences in total; just under 8% of them show up just once. The ten largest clones represent less than 1.5% of the sample. This sample comprised whole blood, obtained in connection with sensitization to the hapten diphenylcyclopropenone (DPC). The receptors come from a man between 18 and 35 years old with alopecia areata. Some clones in this sample may be carry-over from other donors' samples.

This clonotype was picked up a small number of times. The chain is built from TRBV7-3 and TRBJ1-1; possibly TRBD1 for D (5 bases). V was clipped by 5 bases and J by 10 bases, with 17 bases between them. Germline V gene data show CDR1 as SGHTA and CDR2 as FQGTGA. The length of the CDR3 is 13 residues. This CDR3 reads CASSPEGRARAFF. The CDR3 DNA reads as TGTGCCAGCAGCCCTGAGGGCAGGGCGCGAGCTTTCTTT.

The rearrangement uses TRBV12-3 or TRBV12-4 and TRBJ2-6; D assignment may be TRBD1 or TRBD2 (5 bases each). Trimming stripped 5 bases from V and 0 bases from J, with 17 bases between. CDR3 size: 18 residues. Here the CDR3 reads CASSPGADTASGANVLTF. As DNA, the CDR3 is TGTGCCAGCAGTCCAGGAGCGGACACCGCCTCTGGGGCCAACGTCCTGACTTTC.

The J gene is TRBJ2-5, the V gene TRBV12-3 or TRBV12-4; D uncertain. CDR3 size: 11 residues. V shed 4 bases and J shed 9 bases, with 9 bases lying between them. The CDR3 DNA is TGTGCCAGCAGTTCGAACAGCCCCCAGTACTTC. This codes for CASSSNSPQYF.

This clonotype was seen ten or more times. This chain joins TRBV28 and TRBJ2-1, with D unresolved. The CDR3 is 12 amino acids. Germline V gene sequence: CDR1 MDHEN, CDR2 SYDVKM. V lost 5 bases and J 2 bases, leaving 4 bases between the germline ends. The CDR3 loop reads CASSEPYNEQFF. Written as DNA, the CDR3 is TGTGCCAGCAGTGAGCCCTACAATGAGCAGTTCTTC.

The table lists this clonotype with many counts. The gene calls are TRBV20-1 and TRBJ1-1, with D hard to call. From germline, CDR1 is DFQATT and CDR2 SNEGSKA (reference sequence). Trimming pared 5 bases from V and 4 bases from J, leaving 8 bases between. CDR3 length: 11 amino acids. The CDR3 region has the DNA TGCAGTGCTCAAGAGTTCACTGAAGCTTTCTTT. Translated, it gives CSAQEFTEAFF.

This clonotype was detected many times. The chain has TRBV9 and TRBJ2-1; a weak D match, TRBD2 (5 bases). CDR1 is SGDLS, CDR2 YYNGEE, per germline. The CDR3 covers 15 residues. Deletions cut 0 bases from V and 7 bases from J, with 14 bases between. CDR3 amino acids: CASSVVGVLPNEQFF. CDR3 in DNA: TGTGCCAGCAGCGTAGTCGGGGTGCTCCCTAATGAGCAGTTCTTC.

This clonotype has at least ten counts. The junction departs from the called germline gene at one end, perhaps through a read error. This chain links TRBV2 with TRBJ1-5; 11 bases agree with TRBD1. Germline-derived CDR1 and CDR2 are SNHLY and FYNNEI. The CDR3 spans 18 residues. The CDR3 here is CASREGQGANHGNQPQHF. The CDR3, as DNA: TGTGCCAGCAGGGAAGGACAGGGGGCGAATCATGGCAATCAGCCCCAGCATTTT.

The chain has TRBV18 and TRBJ2-7; D is perhaps TRBD2 (5 bases). This CDR3 contains 15 residues. Per the germline V gene, CDR1 is KGHSH and CDR2 is LQKENI. V was clipped by 0 bases and J by 4 bases, with 13 bases between them. In DNA, the CDR3 is TGTGCCAGCTCACCACCGGACTTGTCGGGATACGAGCAGTACTTC. Amino acids: CASSPPDLSGYEQYF.

This rearrangement joins TRBV28 to TRBJ2-6; 8 bases match TRBD1. Germline assignment: CDR1 MDHEN and CDR2 SYDVKM. V shed 0 bases and J 0 bases; nucleotides not matched to a gene: 1. This CDR3 contains 17 residues. The CDR3 coding sequence is TGTGCCAGCAGTTTATGGGACAGGGTCTCTGGGGCCAACGTCCTGACTTTC. This translates into CASSLWDRVSGANVLTF.

The gene calls are TRBV28 and TRBJ2-3; TRBD2 is a possible D gene (6 bases). Germline V CDR1 and CDR2: MDHEN, SYDVKM. The CDR3 is made up of 16 amino acids. Trimming left V 3 bases short and J 2 bases short, with 15 bases between. CDR3 DNA sequence: TGTGCCAGCAGTTTTCTAGGACTACTTGCCACAGATACGCAGTATTTT. Its translation: CASSFLGLLATDTQYF.

This clonotype was counted between two and nine times. V gene TRBV4-1 combines with J gene TRBJ2-7; TRBD1 aligns across 11 bases. V shed 5 bases and J 3 bases; nucleotides not matched to a gene: 6. CDR1 and CDR2 from the germline V gene are MGHRA and YSYEKL. The CDR3 extends over 15 amino acids. The CDR3 loop reads CASSYTGTGGYEQYF. The CDR3, as DNA: TGCGCCAGCAGCTATACCGGGACAGGGGGCTACGAGCAGTACTTC.

This clonotype has only a few counts. The chain has TRBV29-1 and TRBJ2-2, with TRBD2 identical over 7 bases. J gave up 0 bases and V 6 bases, and 4 bases lay outside the gene matches. The CDR3 is 14 amino acids. Germline V gene sequence: CDR1 SQVTM, CDR2 ANQGSEA. CDR3 coding DNA: TGCAGCGTCTTACTAGCGCCGAACACCGGGGAGCTGTTTTTT. Translating it yields CSVLLAPNTGELFF.

The chain uses TRBV2 and TRBJ2-3; no definite D call. The CDR3 totals 13 residues. Trimming cost V 7 bases and J 2 bases, with 10 bases left between them. CDR1 and CDR2 from the germline V gene are SNHLY and FYNNEI. This chain's CDR3 is CASTQENTDTQYF. CDR3 DNA: TGTGCCAGCACCCAGGAGAACACAGATACGCAGTATTTT.

The chain employs TRBV10-3 and TRBJ2-1; the D gene is possibly TRBD1 (6 bases). V was shortened by 8 bases and J by 0 bases, with 8 bases between the two germline ends. There are 13 residues in the CDR3. Looked up from germline, CDR1 is ENHRY and CDR2 is SYGVKD. The CDR3 here is CAIRTDSYNEQFF. In DNA form, the CDR3 reads TGTGCCATCCGGACAGACTCCTACAATGAGCAGTTCTTC.

This clonotype appeared a few times. CDR3 sequence reads: CASSPDLKSYNEQFF. The CDR3 nucleotides read TGTGCCAGCAGTCCGGACCTCAAATCCTACAATGAGCAGTTCTTC. This sequence joins TRBV6-2 or TRBV6-3 and TRBJ2-1; no reliable D call. This CDR3 spans 15 amino acids. The V gene's germline CDR1 is MNHEY and CDR2 SVGEGT. Trimming took off 5 bases at V and 1 base at J, with 12 bases between the two ends.

This clonotype was found a few times. This chain links TRBV20-1 with TRBJ2-2; tentative D call: TRBD1 (5 bases). Trimming removed 0 bases from V and 3 bases from J, with 14 bases in between. The CDR3 runs 16 residues. Germline CDR1 DFQATT, CDR2 SNEGSKA (reference sequence). DNA for the CDR3: TGCAGTGCTAGAGACCCGTCACAGGCCTACACCGGGGAGCTGTTTTTT. Translated: CSARDPSQAYTGELFF.

In its sample, this clonotype was seen a few times. The V call is TRBV12-3 or TRBV12-4, the J call TRBJ2-2, with a tentative D call TRBD2 (6 bases). V lost 8 bases and J 1 base, leaving 14 bases between the germline ends. The CDR3 covers 15 residues. CDR3 region: CASSPSGENTGELFF. The CDR3 DNA is TGTGCCAGCTCCCCCTCGGGGGAGAACACCGGGGAGCTGTTTTTT.

This clonotype was counted between two and nine times. The rearrangement uses TRBV12-3 or TRBV12-4 and TRBJ2-1; D is undetermined. CDR3 length equals 14 residues. V was pared by 3 bases and J by 5 bases, with 11 bases between. The CDR3 DNA reads as TGTGCCAGCAGTTTGCGGCAGGCTAACAATGAGCAGTTCTTC. Protein product: CASSLRQANNEQFF.